This T cell receptor (beta chain) was documented in a study of cytomegalovirus exposure and HLA in healthy donors. Only in-frame clones appear in the TCRdb table, and some are missing; sequencing was by immunoSEQ multiplex PCR. The sample includes 190,000 or so clones, around 82% of them seen just once. Trimming removed 8 bases from V and 0 bases from J, with 11 bases in between. CDR1 and CDR2 (germline): MGHRA, YSYEKL. CDR3 size: 14 residues. The sequence came from a woman between 18 and 30 years old in good health and CMV-seropositive. The sample consisted of PBMCs. J is TRBJ1-3 and V is TRBV4-1; D not resolved. This chain's CDR3 is CASRGIRSGNTIYF. In DNA, the CDR3 is TGCGCCAGCCGAGGGATACGCTCTGGAAACACCATATATTTT.